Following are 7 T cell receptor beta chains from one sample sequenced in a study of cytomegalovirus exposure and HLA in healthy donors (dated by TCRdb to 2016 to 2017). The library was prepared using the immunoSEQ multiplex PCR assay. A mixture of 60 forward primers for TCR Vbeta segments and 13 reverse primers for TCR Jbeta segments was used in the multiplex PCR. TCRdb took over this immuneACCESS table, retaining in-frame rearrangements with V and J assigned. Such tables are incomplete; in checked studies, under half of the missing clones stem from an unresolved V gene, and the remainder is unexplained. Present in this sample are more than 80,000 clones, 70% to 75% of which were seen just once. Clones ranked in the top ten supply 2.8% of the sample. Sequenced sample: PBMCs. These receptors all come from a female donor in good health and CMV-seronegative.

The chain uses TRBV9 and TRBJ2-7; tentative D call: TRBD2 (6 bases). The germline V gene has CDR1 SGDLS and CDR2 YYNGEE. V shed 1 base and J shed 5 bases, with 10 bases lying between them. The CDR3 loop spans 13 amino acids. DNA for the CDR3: TGTGCCAGCAGCGTAAGAATAGCGGACGAGCAGTACTTC. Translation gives CASSVRIADEQYF.

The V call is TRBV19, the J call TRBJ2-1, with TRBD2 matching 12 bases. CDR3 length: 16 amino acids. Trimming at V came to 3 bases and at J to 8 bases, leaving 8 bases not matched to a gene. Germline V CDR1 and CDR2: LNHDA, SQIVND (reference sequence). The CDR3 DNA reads TGTGCCAGTAGTATGGCGACTAGCGGGAGCCTCGATGAGCAGTTCTTC. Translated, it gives CASSMATSGSLDEQFF. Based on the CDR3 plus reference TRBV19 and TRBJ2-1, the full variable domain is DGGITQSPKYLFRKEGQNVTLSCEQNLNHDAMYWYRQDPGQGLRLIYYSQIVNDFQKGDIAEGYSVSREKKESFPLTVTSAQKNPTAFYLCASSMATSGSLDEQFFGPGTRLTVL.

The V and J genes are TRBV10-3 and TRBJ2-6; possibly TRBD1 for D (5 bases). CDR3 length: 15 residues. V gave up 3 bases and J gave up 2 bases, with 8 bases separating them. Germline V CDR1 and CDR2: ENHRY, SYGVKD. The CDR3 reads CAISDSGTGANVLTF. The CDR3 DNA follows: TGTGCCATCAGTGATTCAGGGACTGGGGCCAACGTCCTGACTTTC.

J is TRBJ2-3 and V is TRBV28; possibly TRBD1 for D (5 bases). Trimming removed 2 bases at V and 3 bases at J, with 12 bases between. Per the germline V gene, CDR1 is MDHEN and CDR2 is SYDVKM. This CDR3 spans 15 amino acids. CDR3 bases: TGTGCCAGCAGTTTAGGGGCACTTCGGACAGATACGCAGTATTTT. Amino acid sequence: CASSLGALRTDTQYF.

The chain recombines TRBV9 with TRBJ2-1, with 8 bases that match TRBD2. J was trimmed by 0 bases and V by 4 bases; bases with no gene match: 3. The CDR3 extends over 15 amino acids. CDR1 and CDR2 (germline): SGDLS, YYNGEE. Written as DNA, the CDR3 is TGTGCCAGCAGCCCGAGCGGGGGCTCCTACAATGAGCAGTTCTTC. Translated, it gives CASSPSGGSYNEQFF.

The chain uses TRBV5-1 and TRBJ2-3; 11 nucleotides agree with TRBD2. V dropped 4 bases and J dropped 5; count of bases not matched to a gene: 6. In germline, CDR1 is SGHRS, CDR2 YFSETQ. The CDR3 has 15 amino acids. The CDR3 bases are TGCGCCAGCAGCACCTTAGCGGGAGGGCGAGATACGCAGTATTTT. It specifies CASSTLAGGRDTQYF.

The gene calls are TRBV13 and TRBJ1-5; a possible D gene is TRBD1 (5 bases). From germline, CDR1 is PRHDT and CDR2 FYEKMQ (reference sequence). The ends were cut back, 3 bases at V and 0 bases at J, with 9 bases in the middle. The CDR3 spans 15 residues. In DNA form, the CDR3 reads TGTGCCAGCAGCTTGGGGCATTCTAGCAATCAGCCCCAGCATTTT. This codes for CASSLGHSSNQPQHF. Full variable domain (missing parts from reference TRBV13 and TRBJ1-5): AAGVIQSPRHLIKEKRETATLKCYPIPRHDTVYWYQQGPGQDPQFLISFYEKMQSDKGSIPDRFSAQQFSDYHSELNMSSLELGDSALYFCASSLGHSSNQPQHFGDGTRLSIL.